Shown below are 20 T cell receptor beta chains from a single sample sequenced in a study of molecular identifiers for immune sequencing clone quantification. One entry per CDR3 protein, called by TCRdb with MiXCR from the PCR reads. There are over 600,000 distinct CDR3 sequences in the sample; about 20% occur only once, and 0.85% to 0.9% lies in the top ten. Sample: naive CD8+ T cells from blood, with Jurkat cell RNA spiked in. Subset described: FACS-sorted CD8+CD4-CCR7+CD45RA+ naive T cells. These receptors all come from a human donor in good health. Some libraries in this study had Jurkat cell RNA spiked in.

This clonotype was detected ten times or more. The chain carries TRBV4-3 and TRBJ1-5; weak D call: TRBD1 (5 bases). The CDR3 sequence is 15 residues long. The germline gives CDR1 LGHNA, CDR2 YSLEER. V dropped 0 bases and J dropped 6 bases, with 12 bases sitting between them. This CDR3 reads CASSQDRPGGQPQHF. The CDR3 DNA follows: TGCGCCAGCAGCCAAGACCGGCCTGGGGGTCAGCCCCAGCATTTT.

Only a few counts were recorded for this clonotype. The CDR3 nucleotides are TGTGCCAGCAGCGTAGCCGGGACAGGGGGGGCACCCCTCCACTTT. Its translation: CASSVAGTGGAPLHF. V usage is TRBV9 and J usage is TRBJ1-6; 11 bases match TRBD1. The length of the CDR3 is 15 residues. V lost 0 bases and J lost 11; bases outside the gene matches: 4. Germline loops: CDR1 SGDLS, CDR2 YYNGEE.

This clonotype appeared many times. The DNA of the CDR3 is TGTGCCAGCAGTTCGACAGGGGGCAAGTCCTACGAGCAGTACTTC. As protein: CASSSTGGKSYEQYF. This chain uses TRBV2 with TRBJ2-7; 10 bases are a match to TRBD1. V lost 5 bases, J lost 1 base, and 5 bases stayed unmatched. The CDR3 loop spans 15 amino acids. CDR1 is SNHLY and CDR2 is FYNNEI in the germline V gene.

This clonotype was found a few times. The rearrangement joins TRBV29-1 to TRBJ2-7; TRBD1 agrees at 8 bases. The V segment lost 3 bases and the J segment 2 bases; nucleotides outside the gene matches: 12. Germline CDR1 reads SQVTM; CDR2 reads ANQGSEA. The CDR3 extends over 16 amino acids. In DNA form, the CDR3 reads TGCAGCGTTGAGGCCCGAACAGGGGGTACCCCCTACGAGCAGTACTTC. It specifies CSVEARTGGTPYEQYF.

This clonotype appeared a few times. The chain joins TRBV2 to TRBJ2-1; TRBD1 is a possible D gene (6 bases). Germline CDR1 and CDR2: SNHLY and FYNNEI. CDR3 length equals 17 residues. Trimming took 7 bases from V and 2 from J, leaving 21 bases between them. CDR3 region: CASTTGNRDWPYNEQFF. The CDR3 region has the DNA TGTGCCAGCACTACCGGGAACAGGGATTGGCCCTACAATGAGCAGTTCTTC.

This clonotype was recorded many times. This rearrangement joins TRBV12-3 or TRBV12-4 to TRBJ1-5; D might be TRBD1 (5 bases). Trimming took off 2 bases at V and 4 bases at J, with 18 bases between the two ends. CDR3 length equals 17 residues. The CDR3 DNA reads as TGTGCCAGCAGTTTAATCGGGACCCCCGCGAAAAATCAGCCCCAGCATTTT. Protein product: CASSLIGTPAKNQPQHF.

There are many counts of this clonotype. The chain recombines TRBV7-9 with TRBJ1-2; TRBD1 matches at 11 bases. V shed 5 bases and J 1 base; nucleotides not matched to a gene: 9. Germline assignment: CDR1 SEHNR and CDR2 FQNEAQ (reference sequence). The CDR3 runs to 17 residues. In DNA form, the CDR3 reads TGTGCCAGCAGCCGAAGGACAGGGGGCGCATTTAACTATGGCTACACCTTC. Amino acids: CASSRRTGGAFNYGYTF.

This clonotype occurred many times. V usage is TRBV24-1 and J usage is TRBJ2-7, with 7 bases fitting TRBD2. From germline, CDR1 is KGHDR and CDR2 SFDVKD. CDR3 length: 16 amino acids. The V and J ends lost 6 bases and 2 bases, in that order; junction bases with no gene match: 12. The CDR3 sequence: CATSYHLERDAYEQYF. The CDR3 nucleotides read TGTGCCACCAGTTATCATCTGGAGCGGGATGCCTACGAGCAGTACTTC.

V gene TRBV5-5 combines with J gene TRBJ1-5, with unresolved D. Germline assignment: CDR1 SGHKS and CDR2 YYEKEE (reference sequence). V was trimmed by 1 base and J by 3 bases, leaving 8 bases between them. There are 14 residues in the CDR3. CDR3: CASSLYGFNQPQHF. CDR3 nucleotides: TGTGCCAGCAGCTTGTACGGGTTCAATCAGCCCCAGCATTTT.

Notes on this clonotype: This may be a read error, as it is one base from a much larger clone. The chain recombines TRBV5-6 with TRBJ2-7, with D perhaps given as TRBD1 or TRBD2 (5 bases each). There are 14 residues in the CDR3. Per germline, CDR1 SGHDT and CDR2 YYEEEE. The CDR3 here is CASSWAGPLREQCF. CDR3 sequence (DNA): TGTGCCAGCAGCTGGGCAGGGCCGTTGAGGGAGCAGTGCTTC.

The chain joins TRBV11-3 to TRBJ2-2; possibly TRBD1 for D (5 bases). Germline assignment: CDR1 SGHNT and CDR2 YENEEA. The V end was cut by 3 bases, the J end by 1 base, with 9 bases between. The CDR3 extends over 15 amino acids. CDR3 sequence: CASSFDSGNTGELFF. CDR3 in DNA: TGTGCCAGCAGCTTTGACAGTGGGAACACCGGGGAGCTGTTTTTT. Supplemented by reference TRBV11-3 and TRBJ2-2, the full variable domain reads EAGVVQSPRYKIIEKKQPVAFWCNPISGHNTLYWYLQNLGQGPELLIRYENEEAVDDSQLPKDRFSAERLKGVDSTLKIQPAELGDSAVYLCASSFDSGNTGELFFGEGSRLTVL.

About this clonotype: A much larger clone differs from this one at a single base, so this may be a read error. The chain carries TRBV4-2 and TRBJ1-2; tentatively, D is TRBD1 (6 bases). Germline V gene lookup returns CDR1 LGHNA and CDR2 YNFKEQ. There are 16 residues in the CDR3. CDR3 DNA: TGTGGCAGCAGCCAAGATCCTGAGGACAGACCGTATGGCTACACCTTC. This gives the protein CGSSQDPEDRPYGYTF.

This clonotype showed up many times. This chain links TRBV29-1 with TRBJ1-3; TRBD1 might be the D (5 bases). The CDR3 sequence is 15 residues long. CDR1 SQVTM and CDR2 ANQGSEA come from the germline V gene. With 0 bases removed from V and 0 bases from J, the gap between germline ends came to 9 bases. CDR3 DNA: TGCAGCGTTGAAGAGGGACTGAACTCTGGAAACACCATATATTTT. Protein product: CSVEEGLNSGNTIYF.

In its sample, this clonotype was seen many times. V is TRBV4-3 and J is TRBJ2-3; D call uncertain. V was trimmed by 0 bases and J by 0 bases, leaving 10 bases between them. CDR1 and CDR2 from the germline V gene are LGHNA and YSLEER. CDR3 size: 16 residues. The chain's CDR3 is CASSQDSRLSTDTQYF. In DNA, the CDR3 is TGCGCCAGCAGCCAAGACAGCCGGCTCAGCACAGATACGCAGTATTTT.

Details on this clonotype: Germline is not matched at one junction end, which may reflect a read error. The chain links TRBV28 to TRBJ2-7, with TRBD2 matching over 8 bases. CDR3 length: 14 residues. Germline lookup yields CDR1 MDHEN and CDR2 SYDVKM. CDR3 loop: CAGSLREGLYEQYF. For the CDR3, the DNA is TGTGCCGGCAGTTTACGGGAGGGCCTTTACGAGCAGTACTTC.

This clonotype occurred many times. The rearrangement joins TRBV7-6 to TRBJ2-7; the D is unclear. The germline CDR1 and CDR2 sequences are SGHVS and FNYEAQ. Trimming took off 1 base at V and 5 bases at J, with 9 bases between the two ends. The CDR3 loop spans 13 amino acids. CDR3 region: CASSLGLANEQYF. The CDR3 DNA follows: TGTGCCAGCAGCTTAGGCCTCGCGAACGAGCAGTACTTC.

This clonotype appeared many times. Germline and junction disagree at one end, which may indicate a read error. V usage is TRBV4-1 and J usage is TRBJ2-3, with 8 bases aligning to TRBD1. Per the germline V gene, CDR1 is MGHRA and CDR2 is YSYEKL. This CDR3 is 14 amino acids long. The DNA for the CDR3 is TGTGCCAGCAGCCAAGGACAGGGATCGGATACGCAGTATTTT. Its protein product is CASSQGQGSDTQYF.

About this clonotype itself: A read error may be the cause here, since a much bigger clone is one base away. This chain joins TRBV20-1 and TRBJ1-4; 9 bases match TRBD1. The J segment lost 10 bases and the V segment lost 0 bases, leaving 12 bases of the junction unmatched. CDR3 length: 16 amino acids. Germline V gene lookup returns CDR1 DFQATT and CDR2 SNEGSKA (reference sequence). CDR3 in DNA: TGCAGTGCTAGAGATTTTACAGGGGGCGGGGGTGGAAAACTGTTTTTT. Its protein is CSARDFTGGGGGKLFF.

This clonotype was picked up many times. The chain joins TRBV28 to TRBJ2-7; possibly TRBD1 for D (6 bases). CDR1 MDHEN and CDR2 SYDVKM come from the germline V gene. Trimming removed 9 bases from V and 2 bases from J, with 11 bases in between. This CDR3 has 12 residues. The CDR3 reads CARGPGAYEQYF. The CDR3 region has the DNA TGTGCCAGGGGACCAGGGGCCTACGAGCAGTACTTC.

This clonotype was counted between two and nine times. The V call is TRBV30, the J call TRBJ1-1; TRBD1 is a possible D gene (5 bases). V was pared by 3 bases and J by 4 bases, with 12 bases between. Germline CDR1 GTSNPN, CDR2 SVGIG (reference sequence). This CDR3 has 13 residues. DNA of the CDR3: TGTGCCTGGAGCTTTTTGGGGGGCACTGAAGCTTTCTTT. The encoded protein is CAWSFLGGTEAFF.